The source of this T cell receptor (beta chain) is a study of cytomegalovirus exposure and HLA in healthy donors. Study-wide findings and caveats: Subsequent analysis found a tendency for first-cohort TCR clusters to co-occur within the 90 to 150 validation repertoires. Reports showed the classifier diagnosing cytomegalovirus status with high specificity and sensitivity. The study designated about 160 TCR beta chains cytomegalovirus-associated.

This table comes from immunoSEQ multiplex PCR, and its TCRdb copy is limited to in-frame clones, with some not included. This table holds fewer than 400,000 clones, approximately 86% found once. This clone came up many times. Its matching antigen is unknown. Looked up from germline, CDR1 is SGHAT and CDR2 is FQNNGV. The V and J ends lost 4 bases and 3 bases respectively, with 9 bases between them. CDR3 length: 13 residues. The source of this sequence is a man under 40 in good health and CMV-seronegative. Sequenced: PBMCs. The rearrangement uses TRBV11-2 and TRBJ2-5; weak D call: TRBD1 (6 bases). The CDR3 is CASSSDREETQYF. The CDR3 coding sequence is TGTGCCAGCAGCTCGGACAGAGAAGAGACCCAGTACTTC.